The TCR beta chain under discussion was sequenced for a study of blood T cell repertoires in COVID-19 (dated by TCRdb to between 2020 and 2021). General notes on the study: Samples from collaborators originated in the United States, Italy and Spain and spanned both the acute and convalescent phases of COVID-19. The repertoires were made available in a free public database intended to serve as a resource for research on the immune response to SARS-CoV-2. Sample metadata almost always included a de-identified subject ID, COVID-19 status, age in years and sex. The samples were drawn from the first 160 participants of the ongoing ImmuneRACE study and from 1,254 subjects provided by 6 global collaborators. Where available, HLA class I and class II types were taken from metadata supplied by the sample provider and were not determined by assay-based typing. The material from the prospective study consisted of cDNA or gDNA derived from T cells, B-cell-depleted T cells, or PBMCs. Deeply sampled blood TCRbeta repertoires from subjects exposed to, actively infected with, or recovered from COVID-19 were included in the dataset.

Participants in the prospective study were aged roughly 18 to 90 years, lived in 24 United States geographic areas, and enrolled through a virtual design. In the prospective study, cohorts were assigned on the basis of participant-reported clinical history obtained from a screening survey and a study questionnaire. Each participant in the prospective study had whole blood, serum and a nasopharyngeal or oropharyngeal swab collected by mobile phlebotomists. Additional blood draws and questionnaires over a roughly two-month period could optionally be provided by prospective study participants. Before DNA extraction, blood samples from the prospective study were shipped at room temperature or frozen. A remark on this clone: The antigen this receptor binds is unknown. No much larger clone exists at a distance of one base, and base qualities are not known.

Its CDR3 holds 18 amino acids, cysteine through phenylalanine. The only DNA kept is the CDR3, 54 bases in frame from the first base. In the germline V gene, CDR1 corresponds to SGHAT and CDR2 to FQNNGV. V loses 1 base of germline sequence and J loses 0 bases, and the interval between the two ends is 18 bases. Broad study findings and their caveats: How much clinical and demographic metadata was included differed by source and by participant, and the metadata was provided uncurated.

TCRbeta CDR3 regions were amplified from genomic DNA using the immunoSEQ Assay, a bias-controlled multiplex PCR. The source study handled its data this way. Nucleated cell counts per sample were estimated from amplification of reference gene primers within the assay. To quantify the absolute abundance of each unique TCRbeta CDR3 rearrangement, sequence reads were collapsed and filtered. For each sample, productive Simpson clonality was calculated by taking the square root of Simpson's diversity index across productive rearrangements. TCRdb took over this immuneACCESS table, retaining in-frame rearrangements with V and J assigned. Such tables are incomplete; in checked studies, under half of the missing clones stem from an unresolved V gene, and the remainder is unexplained. That table is the source of V, J and clone size, and D and trimming were worked out from the DNA. The sample data list about 210,000 clones, and 81% of these were observed just once. The ten largest account for around 8.9% of the sample.

Sequencing was done on a sample of PBMCs or T cells enriched from blood (not recorded which). The sequence derives from a woman aged 50 to 60 with acute COVID-19. The V and J genes are TRBV11-2 and TRBJ1-2; perhaps TRBD1 is the D gene, with 6 bases matching. In nucleotide form, the sequence is TGTGCCAGCAGCTTAGGTGTGTCGGCAGGACAGACTAACTATGGCTACACCTTC. Protein translation: CASSLGVSAGQTNYGYTF.